Detailed here is one T cell receptor beta chain. Antigen: not known. The data were obtained in a study of lymphopenia after photon versus proton radiotherapy. Study conclusions and caveats: Post-nadir TCR diversity decline inversely tracked overall survival among those who died.

Assay used: immunoSEQ multiplex PCR; TCRdb lists only in-frame clones, some missing. The sample lists tens of thousands of clones, roughly 90% occurring once. The CDR3 is made up of 17 amino acids. Germline V gene data show CDR1 as MNHEY and CDR2 as SMNVEV (reference sequence). Germline trimming cut 3 bases from V and 4 bases from J; bases unmatched to any gene: 8. This chain links TRBV27 with TRBJ2-1; 11 bases fit TRBD2. Sequenced material: peripheral blood, taken from a patient treated with photon-based radiotherapy. This clonotype originated in a woman in her fifties or sixties with cholangiocarcinoma. Written as DNA, the CDR3 is TGTGCCAGCAGTTTCCCACTAGCGGGGGTACGATACAATGAGCAGTTCTTC. This codes for CASSFPLAGVRYNEQFF.